The 11 T cell receptor beta chains below were found in one sample sequenced in a study of T-cell reconstitution after alpha-beta-depleted transplantation in children. The TCRbeta library incorporated unique molecular identifiers. Each CDR3 protein is one row after TCRdb ran MiXCR on the PCR reads. The table has some 110,000 distinct CDR3 sequences, over 9% seen once; the top ten hold less than 35%. This specimen consisted of PBMCs, obtained before TCRalphabeta/CD19-depleted stem cell transplant. The receptor source for this set is a boy under 10 years old with acute lymphoblastic leukemia, due to receive a stem cell transplant.

The chain combines TRBV12-3 or TRBV12-4 with TRBJ2-3; 9 bases agree with TRBD2. The CDR3 runs to 18 residues. The V segment lost 7 bases and the J segment 0 bases; nucleotides outside the gene matches: 14. CDR3 region: CASKGPAGGGLSTDTQYF. In DNA, the CDR3 is TGTGCCAGCAAAGGCCCAGCGGGAGGCGGGTTGAGCACAGATACGCAGTATTTT.

In its sample, this clonotype was seen a few times. The chain is built from TRBV12-3 or TRBV12-4 and TRBJ1-5; D unclear. V was cut by 2 bases and J by 4 bases, with 9 bases left in between. There are 14 residues in the CDR3. CDR3 sequence (DNA): TGTGCCAGCAGTTTAACCGTCAGAAATCAGCCCCAGCATTTT. This codes for CASSLTVRNQPQHF.

The chain carries TRBV20-1 and TRBJ2-2; no definite D call. This CDR3 spans 13 amino acids. Trimming took off 6 bases at V and 7 bases at J, with 15 bases between the two ends. Germline-derived CDR1 and CDR2 are DFQATT and SNEGSKA (reference sequence). CDR3 sequence (DNA): TGCAGTGCCACCGCCCTCTTAAGCGGGGAGCTGTTTTTT. Its protein is CSATALLSGELFF.

This rearrangement joins TRBV2 to TRBJ2-5, with a tentative D call TRBD2 (6 bases). The length of the CDR3 is 17 residues. Trimming cost V 8 bases and J 0 bases, with 22 bases left between them. Germline loops: CDR1 SNHLY, CDR2 FYNNEI. Here the CDR3 DNA reads TGTGCCAGCTGCCAAGGACTAAAGAAATACCACCAAGAGACCCAGTACTTC. Its protein product is CASCQGLKKYHQETQYF.

Ten or more counts support this clonotype. This chain joins TRBV7-6 and TRBJ2-7, with unresolved D. V shed 0 bases and J shed 0 bases, with 9 bases lying between them. The germline CDR1 and CDR2 sequences are SGHVS and FNYEAQ. The CDR3 consists of 15 residues. The CDR3 DNA reads as TGTGCCAGCAGCTTAGCGCCGGATAGCTCCTACGAGCAGTACTTC. Its translation: CASSLAPDSSYEQYF.

This clonotype has at least ten counts. The rearrangement uses TRBV5-1 and TRBJ2-2; 11 bases agree with TRBD2. The trim removed 1 base at V and 2 bases at J, leaving 4 bases unmatched. Per germline, CDR1 SGHRS and CDR2 YFSETQ. There are 17 residues in the CDR3. As DNA, the CDR3 is TGCGCCAGCAGCTTGCCGACTAGCGGGATCAACACCGGGGAGCTGTTTTTT. It codes for CASSLPTSGINTGELFF.

The rearrangement uses TRBV10-3 and TRBJ1-4; D is unresolved. The CDR3 covers 15 residues. V was shortened by 7 bases and J by 0 bases, with 12 bases between the two germline ends. Germline V gene sequence: CDR1 ENHRY, CDR2 SYGVKD. CDR3 nucleotide sequence: TGTGCCATCAAACCGGGTGGAACAACTAATGAAAAACTGTTTTTT. The encoded protein is CAIKPGGTTNEKLFF.

The chain joins TRBV4-1 to TRBJ2-7; D call uncertain. The germline V gene has CDR1 MGHRA and CDR2 YSYEKL. The CDR3 covers 14 residues. The V gene lost 1 base and the J gene lost 0 bases, with 7 bases spanning the gap. The CDR3 sequence is CASSQGYGSYEQYF. DNA for the CDR3: TGCGCCAGCAGCCAAGGTTACGGCTCCTACGAGCAGTACTTC.

Many counts were recorded for this clonotype. This chain links TRBV6-2 or TRBV6-3 with TRBJ2-2; D gene unclear. The CDR3 has 14 residues. Trimming stripped 6 bases from V and 7 bases from J, with 15 bases between. Germline CDR1 and CDR2: MNHEY and SVGEGT. In DNA, the CDR3 is TGTGCCAGCAGCCCCCCTTGGGATCACGGGGAGCTGTTTTTT. Protein: CASSPPWDHGELFF.

This clonotype showed up many times. CDR3 protein: CASSQGELGRFF. CDR3 bases: TGCGCCAGCAGCCAAGGGGAGCTTGGGCGGTTCTTC. The chain is built from TRBV4-1 and TRBJ2-1, with D maybe TRBD2 (5 bases). V lost 1 base to trimming and J lost 15 bases, with 13 bases between them. Germline lookup yields CDR1 MGHRA and CDR2 YSYEKL. The length of the CDR3 is 12 residues.

The chain is built from TRBV5-1 and TRBJ2-7; TRBD2 matches 7 bases. The germline CDR1 and CDR2 sequences are SGHRS and YFSETQ. V was clipped by 8 bases and J by 6 bases; unmatched bases: 11. The CDR3 is made up of 13 amino acids. CDR3 nucleotides: TGCGCCAGTAAGACGGGGGAGGGATCCGAGCAGTACTTC. It is translated as CASKTGEGSEQYF.